In its sample, the clone carrying this T cell receptor (beta chain) was seen once. Trimming pared 1 base from V and 3 bases from J, leaving 9 bases between. Germline values: CDR1 LNHDA, CDR2 SQIVND (reference sequence). The CDR3 has 14 amino acids. Sequenced by immunoSEQ multiplex PCR; TCRdb stores in-frame clones only, minus some. Of roughly 150,000 clones listed, about 90% were seen once; the top ten hold 0.65% to 0.75%. This record belongs to a study of control samples from healthy donors and cancer patients. The receptor comes from a woman between 25 and 40 years old in good health. The rearrangement links TRBV19 to TRBJ1-2; no clear D gene. The sample was blood. The chain's CDR3 is CASSIGWGDYGYTF. The CDR3 region has the DNA TGTGCCAGTAGTATAGGATGGGGAGACTATGGCTACACCTTC.